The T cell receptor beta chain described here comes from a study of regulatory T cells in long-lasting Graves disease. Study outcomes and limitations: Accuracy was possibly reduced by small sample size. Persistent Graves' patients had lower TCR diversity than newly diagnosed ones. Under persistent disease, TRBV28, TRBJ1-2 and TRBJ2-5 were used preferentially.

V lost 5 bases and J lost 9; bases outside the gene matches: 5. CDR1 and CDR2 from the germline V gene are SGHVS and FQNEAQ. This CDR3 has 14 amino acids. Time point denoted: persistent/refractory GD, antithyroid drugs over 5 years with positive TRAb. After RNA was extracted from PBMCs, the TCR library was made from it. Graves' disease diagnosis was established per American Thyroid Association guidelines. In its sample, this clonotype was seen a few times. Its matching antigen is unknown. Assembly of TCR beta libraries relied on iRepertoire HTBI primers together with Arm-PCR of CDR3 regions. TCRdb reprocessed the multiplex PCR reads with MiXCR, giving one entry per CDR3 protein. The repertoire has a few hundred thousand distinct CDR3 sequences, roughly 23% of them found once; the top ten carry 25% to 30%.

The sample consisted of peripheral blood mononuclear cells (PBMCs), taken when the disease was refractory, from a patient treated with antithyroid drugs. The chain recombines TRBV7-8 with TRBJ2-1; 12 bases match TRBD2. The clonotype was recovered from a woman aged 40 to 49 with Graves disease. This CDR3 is CASSPKTSGSEQFF. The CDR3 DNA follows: TGTGCCAGCAGCCCAAAGACTAGCGGGAGTGAGCAGTTCTTC.